Sequencing of this T cell receptor beta chain was carried out in a study of CD8 T cells in ankylosing spondylitis. This clonotype was detected only a few times. The antigen is not known. Germline loops: CDR1 MNHNS, CDR2 SASEGT. With 5 bases clipped from V and 3 bases from J, the junction kept 4 bases outside the gene matches. The length of the CDR3 is 15 residues. Study-wide points: As reported, disease-linked clones showed significant enrichment in matched ankylosing spondylitis synovial fluid. Among TCR beta sequences, a motif of under ten highly homologous variants appeared characteristic of ankylosing spondylitis blood. Reactive arthritis synovial fluid and blood previously showed some of these motif variants. Peripheral blood samples showed relatively rare disease-linked clones, and these clones were CD8+.

Each CDR3 protein gets one entry after TCRdb re-called the 5' RACE reads with MiXCR. The data show 200,000 to 250,000 distinct CDR3 sequences, about 16% seen once. Sequenced material: blood, either unsorted or a sorted T cell fraction (not recorded which). The chain has TRBV6-1 and TRBJ2-3; 11 bases fit TRBD2. The TCR sequence derives from a male donor with ankylosing spondylitis. The CDR3 here is CASSPIAGGTDTQYF. CDR3 nucleotide sequence: TGTGCCAGCAGTCCTATAGCGGGAGGGACAGATACGCAGTATTTT.